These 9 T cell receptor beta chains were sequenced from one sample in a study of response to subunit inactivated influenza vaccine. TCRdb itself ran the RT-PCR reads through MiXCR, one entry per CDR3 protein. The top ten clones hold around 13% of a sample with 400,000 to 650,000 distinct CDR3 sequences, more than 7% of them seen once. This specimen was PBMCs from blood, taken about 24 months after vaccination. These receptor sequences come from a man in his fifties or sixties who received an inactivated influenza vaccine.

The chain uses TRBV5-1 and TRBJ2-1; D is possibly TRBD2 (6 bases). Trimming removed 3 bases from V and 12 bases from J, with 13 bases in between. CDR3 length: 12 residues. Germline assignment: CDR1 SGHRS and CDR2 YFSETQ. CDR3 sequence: CASSSSSDVQFF. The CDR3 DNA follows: TGCGCCAGCAGCTCCTCTAGCGATGTGCAGTTCTTC.

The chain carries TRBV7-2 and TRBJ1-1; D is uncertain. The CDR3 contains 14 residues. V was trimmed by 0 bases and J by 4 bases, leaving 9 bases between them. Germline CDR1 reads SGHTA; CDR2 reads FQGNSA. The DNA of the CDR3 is TGTGCCAGCAGCTTAGCGCAGGTGTTCACTGAAGCTTTCTTT. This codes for CASSLAQVFTEAFF.

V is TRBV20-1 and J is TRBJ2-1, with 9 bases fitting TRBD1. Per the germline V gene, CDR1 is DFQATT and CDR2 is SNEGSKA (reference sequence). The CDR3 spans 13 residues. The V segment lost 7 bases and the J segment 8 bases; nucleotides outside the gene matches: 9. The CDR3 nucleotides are TGCAGTGTTAGGGGACAGGGCTTGCATGAGCAGTTCTTC. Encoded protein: CSVRGQGLHEQFF.

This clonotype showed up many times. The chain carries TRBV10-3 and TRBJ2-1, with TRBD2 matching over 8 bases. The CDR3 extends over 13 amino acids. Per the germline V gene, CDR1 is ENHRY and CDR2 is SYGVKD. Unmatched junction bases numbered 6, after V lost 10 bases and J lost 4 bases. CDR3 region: CATSGRTYNEQFF. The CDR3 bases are TGTGCCACCAGCGGGAGAACGTACAATGAGCAGTTCTTC.

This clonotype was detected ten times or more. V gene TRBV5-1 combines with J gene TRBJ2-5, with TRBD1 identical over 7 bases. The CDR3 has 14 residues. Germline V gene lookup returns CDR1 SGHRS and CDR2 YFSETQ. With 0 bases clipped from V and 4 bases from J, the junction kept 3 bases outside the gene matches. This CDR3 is CASSLGGTVETQYF. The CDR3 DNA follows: TGCGCCAGCAGCTTGGGAGGGACAGTAGAGACCCAGTACTTC.

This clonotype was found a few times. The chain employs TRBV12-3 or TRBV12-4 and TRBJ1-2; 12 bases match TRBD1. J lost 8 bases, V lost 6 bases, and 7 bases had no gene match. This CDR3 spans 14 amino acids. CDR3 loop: CASRLGQGAHGYTF. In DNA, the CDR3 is TGTGCCAGCAGACTGGGACAGGGGGCTCACGGCTACACCTTC.

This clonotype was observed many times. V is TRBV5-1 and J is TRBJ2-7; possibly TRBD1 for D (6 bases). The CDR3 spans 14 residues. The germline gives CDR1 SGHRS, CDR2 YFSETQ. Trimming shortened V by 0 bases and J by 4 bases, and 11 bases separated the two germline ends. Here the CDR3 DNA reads TGCGCCAGCAGCTTGGACAGGGAAGCATACGAGCAGTACTTC. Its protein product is CASSLDREAYEQYF.

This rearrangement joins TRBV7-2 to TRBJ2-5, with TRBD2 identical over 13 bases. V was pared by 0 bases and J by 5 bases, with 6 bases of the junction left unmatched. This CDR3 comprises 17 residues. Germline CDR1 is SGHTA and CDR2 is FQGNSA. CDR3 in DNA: TGTGCCAGCAGCTTAGCCCCGGGACTAGCGGGAATTGAGACCCAGTACTTC. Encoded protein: CASSLAPGLAGIETQYF. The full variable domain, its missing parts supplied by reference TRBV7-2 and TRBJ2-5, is GAGVSQSPSNKVTEKGKDVELRCDPISGHTALYWYRQSLGQGLEFLIYFQGNSAPDKSGLPSDRFSAERTGGSVSTLTIQRTQQEDSAVYLCASSLAPGLAGIETQYFGPGTRLLVL.

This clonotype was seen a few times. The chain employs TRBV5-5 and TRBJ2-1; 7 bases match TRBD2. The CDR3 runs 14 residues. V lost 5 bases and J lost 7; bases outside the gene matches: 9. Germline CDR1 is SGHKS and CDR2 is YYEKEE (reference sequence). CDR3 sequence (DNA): TGTGCCAGCAGTTACTCTAGAGCGGGAAATGAGCAGTTCTTC. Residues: CASSYSRAGNEQFF.